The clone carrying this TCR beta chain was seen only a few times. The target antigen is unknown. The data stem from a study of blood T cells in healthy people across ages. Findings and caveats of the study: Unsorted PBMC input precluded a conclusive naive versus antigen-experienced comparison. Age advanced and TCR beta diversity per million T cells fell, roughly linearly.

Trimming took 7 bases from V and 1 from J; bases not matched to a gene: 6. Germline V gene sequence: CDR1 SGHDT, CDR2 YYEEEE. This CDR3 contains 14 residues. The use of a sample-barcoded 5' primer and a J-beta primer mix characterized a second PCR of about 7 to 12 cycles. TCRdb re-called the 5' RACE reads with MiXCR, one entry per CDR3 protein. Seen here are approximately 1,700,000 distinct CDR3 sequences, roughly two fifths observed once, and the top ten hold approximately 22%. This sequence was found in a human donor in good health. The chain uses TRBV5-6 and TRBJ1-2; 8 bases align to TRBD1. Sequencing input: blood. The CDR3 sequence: CASHAQGDNYGYTF. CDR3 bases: TGTGCCAGCCACGCACAGGGGGATAACTATGGCTACACCTTC.